What follows are 19 T cell receptor beta chains derived from one specimen sequenced in a study of glioma-infiltrating T cells. The iRepertoire nested amplicon-rescue multiplex PCR amplified TCR alpha and beta CDR3s from RNA. TCRdb ran MiXCR on the multiplex PCR reads and lists one entry per CDR3 protein. The sample has about 140,000 distinct CDR3 sequences, roughly two fifths seen once. The sequenced material came from glioma tissue, nonneoplastic brain tissue, or PBMCs (not recorded which). These receptors all stem from a human donor with low-grade glioma or glioblastoma, undergoing nonglioma brain surgery, or in good health (not recorded which).

V usage is TRBV4-3 and J usage is TRBJ2-6; D unclear. V was cut by 1 base and J by 3 bases, with 7 bases left in between. Per the germline V gene, CDR1 is LGHNA and CDR2 is YSLEER. This CDR3 has 15 residues. As DNA, the CDR3 is TGCGCCAGCAGCCAAGTGCGAGATGGGGCCAACGTCCTGACTTTC. Residues: CASSQVRDGANVLTF.

The rearrangement uses TRBV6-5 and TRBJ2-7; D gene ambiguous. Germline values: CDR1 MNHEY, CDR2 SVGAGI. V lost 5 bases and J 6 bases, leaving 11 bases between the germline ends. CDR3 length equals 12 residues. The CDR3 region has the DNA TGTGCCAGCAGTGACCAAGGGCCCGAGCAGTACTTC. Residues: CASSDQGPEQYF.

This clonotype was observed a handful of times. The genes are TRBV11-2 and TRBJ2-5; tentative D call: TRBD2 (5 bases). The CDR3 has 13 residues. V lost 3 bases, J lost 9 bases, and 14 bases lay in between. Germline V gene data show CDR1 as SGHAT and CDR2 as FQNNGV. The CDR3 DNA is TGTGCCAGCAGCTTTAATTCACTGGAGGCCCAGTACTTC. Protein sequence: CASSFNSLEAQYF.

The chain uses TRBV6-2 or TRBV6-3 and TRBJ2-3, with D maybe TRBD1 (6 bases). V was pared by 6 bases and J by 5 bases, with 12 bases between. The CDR3 is made up of 13 amino acids. Per the germline V gene, CDR1 is MNHEY and CDR2 is SVGEGT. CDR3 coding DNA: TGTGCCAGCAGGTCTTTAGGGGGAGATACGCAGTATTTT. Amino acids: CASRSLGGDTQYF.

The chain employs TRBV28 and TRBJ2-3; no clear D. Germline CDR1 and CDR2: MDHEN and SYDVKM. The CDR3 sequence is 16 residues long. V lost 8 bases, J lost 2 bases, and 20 bases lay in between. CDR3 residues: CASFYERPSDTDTQYF. For the CDR3, the DNA is TGTGCCAGCTTCTACGAGCGCCCCTCTGACACAGATACGCAGTATTTT.

This clonotype turned up a few times. The genes are TRBV4-1 and TRBJ2-7; D possibly corresponds to TRBD2 (5 bases). There are 16 residues in the CDR3. Germline CDR1 and CDR2: MGHRA and YSYEKL. Trimming shortened V by 1 base and J by 1 base, and 14 bases separated the two germline ends. The CDR3 here is CASSQVGASRSYEQYF. CDR3 nucleotides: TGCGCCAGCAGCCAAGTCGGTGCTAGCCGGTCCTACGAGCAGTACTTC.

This clonotype came up a few times. V usage is TRBV6-4 and J usage is TRBJ1-1; D remains ambiguous. With 0 bases removed from V and 4 bases from J, the gap between germline ends came to 6 bases. The CDR3 covers 13 residues. The germline V gene encodes CDR1 MRHNA and CDR2 SNTAGT. The CDR3 here is CASSDSTTTEAFF. The CDR3 DNA reads as TGTGCCAGCAGTGACTCGACTACCACTGAAGCTTTCTTT.

This clonotype was found a few times. The chain joins TRBV7-2 to TRBJ2-5, with a possible D match to TRBD2 (6 bases). Trimming took 5 bases from V and 7 from J, leaving 14 bases between them. The CDR3 runs 13 residues. Per germline, CDR1 SGHTA and CDR2 FQGNSA. The DNA of the CDR3 is TGTGCCAGCAGCCCTGTGCGTAGCGGGACCCAGTACTTC. Translating it yields CASSPVRSGTQYF.

This sequence joins TRBV4-1 and TRBJ2-2, with 10 bases aligning to TRBD2. The germline V gene encodes CDR1 MGHRA and CDR2 YSYEKL. The CDR3 extends over 17 amino acids. J lost 6 bases, V lost 1 base, and 8 bases had no gene match. CDR3 nucleotides: TGCGCCAGCAGCCAAGGGGTAGCGGGAGGTTCTTCCGGGGAGCTGTTTTTT. It codes for CASSQGVAGGSSGELFF.

In this sample, this clonotype turned up a few times. The rearrangement uses TRBV28 and TRBJ2-7; possible D gene TRBD1, 6 bases. Germline lookup yields CDR1 MDHEN and CDR2 SYDVKM. This CDR3 contains 15 residues. With 3 bases removed from V and 1 base from J, the gap between germline ends came to 13 bases. The chain's CDR3 is CASSFPRTASYEQYF. The CDR3 DNA reads TGTGCCAGCAGTTTCCCTCGGACAGCTTCCTACGAGCAGTACTTC.

The chain is built from TRBV20-1 and TRBJ1-1; perhaps TRBD1 as D (6 bases). Trimming left V 4 bases short and J 7 bases short, with 22 bases between. Germline lookup yields CDR1 DFQATT and CDR2 SNEGSKA (reference sequence). This CDR3 is 15 amino acids long. DNA for the CDR3: TGCAGTGCTAATAGCAAACAGGGCTTAGGCATTGAAGCTTTCTTT. Translated, it gives CSANSKQGLGIEAFF.

This clonotype was counted a few times. This sequence joins TRBV6-5 and TRBJ2-1, with D possibly matching TRBD1 (5 bases). The V gene's germline CDR1 is MNHEY and CDR2 SVGAGI. The ends were cut back, 4 bases at V and 0 bases at J, with 13 bases in the middle. CDR3 size: 16 residues. The DNA of the CDR3 is TGTGCCAGCAGTTTCTATCGTGGGGCCTCCTACAATGAGCAGTTCTTC. Translating gives CASSFYRGASYNEQFF.

The chain links TRBV6-2 or TRBV6-3 to TRBJ2-2; unclear D gene. V shed 6 bases and J shed 0 bases, with 14 bases lying between them. The CDR3 is 16 amino acids. CDR1 MNHEY and CDR2 SVGEGT come from the germline V gene. Written as DNA, the CDR3 is TGTGCCAGCAGCTCCGGAAGACGACCGAACACCGGGGAGCTGTTTTTT. The encoded protein is CASSSGRRPNTGELFF.

This chain uses TRBV10-3 with TRBJ2-1; 11 bases agree with TRBD2. V trimming: 11 bases; J trimming: 4 bases; junction bases outside the gene matches: 13. The CDR3 length is 16 residues. Germline V gene data show CDR1 as ENHRY and CDR2 as SYGVKD. This CDR3 reads CAVSSAGTSGYNEQFF. CDR3 in DNA: TGTGCCGTCTCATCGGCTGGGACTAGCGGATACAATGAGCAGTTCTTC.

This clonotype has just a few counts. This rearrangement joins TRBV19 to TRBJ2-3; no reliable D call. The V gene's germline CDR1 is LNHDA and CDR2 SQIVND (reference sequence). The CDR3 contains 14 residues. V shed 5 bases and J shed 4 bases, with 13 bases lying between them. CDR3 residues: CASSLLLQPDTQYF. The CDR3 region has the DNA TGTGCCAGTAGTCTTTTGCTTCAGCCAGATACGCAGTATTTT.

This clonotype was detected only a few times. The gene calls are TRBV27 and TRBJ2-2, with D maybe TRBD2 (6 bases). From germline, CDR1 is MNHEY and CDR2 SMNVEV (reference sequence). V lost 6 bases to trimming and J lost 2 bases, with 7 bases between them. The length of the CDR3 is 13 residues. CDR3 residues: CASSGSNTGELFF. Here the CDR3 DNA reads TGTGCCAGCAGCGGGAGCAACACCGGGGAGCTGTTTTTT.

The chain has TRBV14 and TRBJ2-3, with D possibly TRBD1 on 5 matching bases. CDR3 length: 16 amino acids. In germline, CDR1 is SGHDN, CDR2 FVKESK. Trimming pared 0 bases from V and 0 bases from J, leaving 10 bases between. The CDR3 loop is CASSQDLPGSTDTQYF. Written as DNA, the CDR3 is TGTGCCAGCAGCCAAGATCTACCAGGGAGCACAGATACGCAGTATTTT.

This chain joins TRBV20-1 and TRBJ1-2; maybe TRBD1 (6 bases). V lost 5 bases to trimming and J lost 6 bases, with 13 bases between them. Looked up from germline, CDR1 is DFQATT and CDR2 is SNEGSKA (reference sequence). The CDR3 is made up of 12 amino acids. The CDR3 nucleotides read TGCAGTGCTTCGAGGACAGACGATGGCTACACCTTC. Translating gives CSASRTDDGYTF.

This clonotype appeared a few times. This chain links TRBV7-2 with TRBJ1-6; TRBD1 matches at 9 bases. CDR1 and CDR2 (germline): SGHTA, FQGNSA. The V segment lost 5 bases and the J segment 7 bases; nucleotides outside the gene matches: 3. The CDR3 runs 14 residues. The CDR3 coding sequence is TGTGCCAGCAGCGGACAGGGGTTCAATTCACCCCTCCACTTT. Protein: CASSGQGFNSPLHF.